The 27 T cell receptor beta chains below come from one sample, sequenced in a study of human T cells and chemical hapten exposure (dated by TCRdb to 2020 to 2022). Explained via the paper, the time point label denotes: pre-sensitization, week 0. This specimen's treatment or condition label, interpreted: therapeutic diphenylcyclopropenone sensitization with weekly scalp DPC. The receptor library was made with RACE. These reads were obtained on a NextSeq 500. Starting from the raw public reads, TCRdb applied fastp trimming at Q25, assembled clones with MiXCR and retained in-frame beta chains. Here each entry gathers all rows of one CDR3 protein and keeps the most common genes and DNA. Within this sample are more than 250,000 distinct CDR3 sequences, with about 8.1% of them counted one time only. The ten largest clones add up to 2.3% of the sample. Sequenced material: whole blood, taken in connection with sensitization to the hapten diphenylcyclopropenone (DPC). These receptors were collected from a woman between 40 and 55 years old with alopecia areata. Some clones in this sample may be carry-over from other donors' samples.

The chain couples TRBV6-5 to TRBJ2-3; the D gene is possibly TRBD2 (5 bases). Germline V CDR1 and CDR2: MNHEY, SVGAGI. The CDR3 has 13 amino acids. V gave up 2 bases and J gave up 4 bases, with 7 bases separating them. The CDR3 here is CASSYPAADTQYF. In DNA form, the CDR3 reads TGTGCCAGCAGTTACCCAGCGGCAGATACGCAGTATTTT.

This clonotype was picked up a small number of times. The chain is built from TRBV28 and TRBJ2-5; D call uncertain. Germline V gene data show CDR1 as MDHEN and CDR2 as SYDVKM. This CDR3 is built from 10 residues. Trimming stripped 9 bases from V and 2 bases from J, with 4 bases between. The CDR3 spells CASLQETQYF. The CDR3 DNA sequence: TGTGCCAGTTTGCAAGAGACCCAGTACTTC.

The CDR3 coding sequence is TGTGCCAGCAGGCGGGAGGTCTACGAGCAGTACTTC. Amino acid sequence: CASRREVYEQYF. The V gene is TRBV6-5, the J gene TRBJ2-7; 8 nucleotides line up with TRBD2. This CDR3 comprises 12 residues. Germline V gene lookup returns CDR1 MNHEY and CDR2 SVGAGI. Losses at the gene ends were 6 bases for V and 3 bases for J; bases not matched to a gene: 1.

This clonotype was picked up many times. This rearrangement joins TRBV6-2 or TRBV6-3 to TRBJ2-5; TRBD2 matches at 13 bases. Germline CDR1 reads MNHEY; CDR2 reads SVGEGT. This CDR3 comprises 16 residues. The ends lost 4 bases at V and 2 bases at J; junction bases unmatched: 4. The CDR3 bases are TGTGCCAGCAGTTCAAGGACTAGCGGGAGACAAGAGACCCAGTACTTC. This codes for CASSSRTSGRQETQYF.

The chain links TRBV21-1 to TRBJ2-1; no check of the table's D call, TRBD2, against the DNA was made. TRBV21-1 is noted as a pseudogene. The CDR3 contains 15 residues. CDR3: CASNSGLAEYNEQFF. DNA of the CDR3: TGTGCCAGCAATTCGGGACTAGCGGAATACAATGAGCAGTTCTTC.

The gene calls are TRBV7-6 and TRBJ2-7; possibly TRBD1 for D (6 bases). The CDR3 contains 15 residues. The V and J ends lost 1 base and 2 bases respectively, with 12 bases between them. Germline V lookup: CDR1 SGHVS, CDR2 FNYEAQ. CDR3 protein: CASSLDTGRPYEQYF. The CDR3 DNA reads as TGTGCCAGCAGCTTAGATACAGGGCGACCCTACGAGCAGTACTTC.

The chain has TRBV7-9 and TRBJ2-1, with 7 bases lining up with TRBD1. The CDR3 consists of 17 residues. The V segment lost 5 bases and the J segment 0 bases; nucleotides outside the gene matches: 10. Looked up from germline, CDR1 is SEHNR and CDR2 is FQNEAQ (reference sequence). The CDR3 is CASSARQGLSSYNEQFF. In nucleotides, the CDR3 is TGTGCCAGCAGCGCCAGACAGGGTCTGAGCTCCTACAATGAGCAGTTCTTC.

The chain links TRBV7-9 to TRBJ1-6; no definite D call. There are 12 residues in the CDR3. From germline, CDR1 is SEHNR and CDR2 FQNEAQ (reference sequence). V lost 3 bases and J lost 8, with 5 bases in between. The CDR3 DNA is TGTGCCAGCAGCTTTTTGGATTCACCCCTCCACTTT. Translated: CASSFLDSPLHF.

The chain combines TRBV15 with TRBJ2-7, with 10 bases identical to TRBD1. Germline CDR1 and CDR2: LNHNV and YYDKDF (reference sequence). With 3 bases clipped from V and 4 bases from J, the junction kept 3 bases outside the gene matches. This CDR3 comprises 14 residues. The CDR3 loop reads CATSSDRGLYEQYF. Written as DNA, the CDR3 is TGTGCCACCAGCAGCGACAGGGGGCTTTACGAGCAGTACTTC.

This clonotype has just a few counts. The chain uses TRBV6-2 or TRBV6-3 and TRBJ2-7; 10 bases align to TRBD1. The CDR3 covers 14 residues. Germline V gives CDR1 MNHEY, CDR2 SVGEGT. V lost 8 bases, J lost 2 bases, and 6 bases stayed unmatched. As DNA, the CDR3 is TGTGCCAGCGGTGACAGGGGGCCGACCTACGAGCAGTACTTC. Translated: CASGDRGPTYEQYF.

As to this clonotype: One end of the junction does not line up with germline, which may come from a read error. This chain's CDR3 is CANSLGTVNTGELFF. The CDR3 DNA follows: TGCGCCAACAGCTTAGGGACAGTGAACACCGGGGAGCTGTTTTTT. The chain links TRBV5-1 to TRBJ2-2; the match to TRBD1 covers 7 bases. The CDR3 runs to 15 residues. Germline lookup yields CDR1 SGHRS and CDR2 YFSETQ.

The chain links TRBV7-9 to TRBJ2-2; the match to TRBD1 covers 9 bases. CDR3 length: 13 residues. Germline V gene sequence: CDR1 SEHNR, CDR2 FQNEAQ (reference sequence). Losses at the gene ends were 11 bases for V and 5 bases for J; bases not matched to a gene: 6. CDR3: CALGTGWTGELFF. CDR3 nucleotides: TGTGCCCTAGGGACAGGGTGGACCGGGGAGCTGTTTTTT.

This clonotype has only a few counts. V usage is TRBV7-2 and J usage is TRBJ2-7; 9 bases align to TRBD2. The CDR3 is 16 amino acids. V gave up 5 bases and J gave up 9 bases; unmatched junction bases: 17. Germline CDR1 is SGHTA and CDR2 is FQGNSA. CDR3 sequence: CASSPEASGAPSSQYF. CDR3 in DNA: TGTGCCAGCAGCCCAGAGGCTAGCGGGGCCCCCTCGTCGCAGTACTTC. Based on the CDR3 plus reference TRBV7-2 and TRBJ2-7, the full variable domain is GAGVSQSPSNKVTEKGKDVELRCDPISGHTALYWYRQSLGQGLEFLIYFQGNSAPDKSGLPSDRFSAERTGGSVSTLTIQRTQQEDSAVYLCASSPEASGAPSSQYFGPGTRLTVT.

This clonotype was seen repeatedly, ten times or more. The chain carries TRBV4-3 and TRBJ2-6; D is undetermined. The ends were cut back, 0 bases at V and 0 bases at J, with 9 bases in the middle. The CDR3 covers 17 residues. The germline gives CDR1 LGHNA, CDR2 YSLEER. The CDR3 nucleotides read TGCGCCAGCAGCCAAGATCACGTCCCCTCTGGGGCCAACGTCCTGACTTTC. As protein: CASSQDHVPSGANVLTF.

For this clonotype: Being one base from a much bigger clone, this may be a read error. This chain connects TRBV28 to TRBJ2-3; 10 nucleotides align to TRBD1. The CDR3 sequence is 14 residues long. Germline V CDR1 and CDR2: MDHEN, SYDVKM. CDR3 bases: TGTGTCAGCAGTCGACAGGGGGCAACAGATACGCAGTATTTT. Residues: CVSSRQGATDTQYF.

This clonotype was counted at least ten times. J is TRBJ2-1 and V is TRBV6-5; the D gene is possibly TRBD1 (5 bases). The CDR3 length is 12 residues. V lost 8 bases to trimming and J lost 6 bases, with 11 bases between them. Looked up from germline, CDR1 is MNHEY and CDR2 is SVGAGI. The CDR3 bases are TGTGCCAGCGGTCAGGGTTTCAATGAGCAGTTCTTC. This encodes CASGQGFNEQFF.

This clonotype was picked up a small number of times. V usage is TRBV4-2 and J usage is TRBJ1-2; 11 bases map to TRBD1. Trimming at V came to 4 bases and at J to 7 bases, leaving 11 bases not matched to a gene. CDR1 and CDR2 from the germline V gene are LGHNA and YNFKEQ. CDR3 length: 16 amino acids. The chain's CDR3 is CASSPGQGAIAGGYTF. The CDR3 DNA reads as TGTGCCAGCAGCCCCGGACAGGGGGCGATTGCTGGTGGCTACACCTTC.

This clonotype was detected only a few times. The DNA of the CDR3 is TGTGCCAGCAGTTTCGAGGGCGGTCAGCCCCAGCATTTT. The encoded protein is CASSFEGGQPQHF. The J gene is TRBJ1-5, the V gene TRBV6-5; D is undetermined. The CDR3 has 13 residues. CDR1 and CDR2 (germline): MNHEY, SVGAGI. V was trimmed by 4 bases and J by 6 bases, leaving 10 bases between them.

This clonotype was detected a few times. The chain couples TRBV28 to TRBJ1-5; 9 bases line up with TRBD1. CDR1 and CDR2 (germline): MDHEN, SYDVKM. This CDR3 is 18 amino acids long. Trimming cost V 7 bases and J 2 bases; bases outside gene matches: 15. The CDR3 is CASTVPGQGSVRNQPQHF. CDR3 coding DNA: TGTGCCAGCACCGTCCCGGGACAGGGTTCGGTGCGCAATCAGCCCCAGCATTTT.

This clonotype was observed a handful of times. The chain uses TRBV6-2 or TRBV6-3 and TRBJ2-1, with TRBD1 identical over 8 bases. After removal of 6 bases from V and 8 bases from J, the junction contained 9 bases not matched to a gene. The CDR3 sequence is 14 residues long. Germline-derived CDR1 and CDR2 are MNHEY and SVGEGT. CDR3 DNA sequence: TGTGCCAGCAGGAAGTGGACAGGGACTGATGAGCAGTTCTTC. It encodes CASRKWTGTDEQFF.

At least ten counts were recorded for this clonotype. The chain employs TRBV24-1 and TRBJ2-6; TRBD1 matches at 10 bases. CDR1 is KGHDR, CDR2 SFDVKD, per germline. This CDR3 is 20 amino acids long. V trimming: 5 bases; J trimming: 4 bases; junction bases outside the gene matches: 16. For the CDR3, the DNA is TGTGCCACCAGTGCCCTTCCCGGGACAGGGGATATAGACGGGGCCAACGTCCTGACTTTC. Translated: CATSALPGTGDIDGANVLTF.

This clonotype has just a few counts. V usage is TRBV4-3 and J usage is TRBJ1-2; a possible D gene is TRBD1 (5 bases). The length of the CDR3 is 15 residues. Trimming removed 0 bases at V and 7 bases at J, with 15 bases between. CDR1 and CDR2 (germline): LGHNA, YSLEER. The CDR3 bases are TGCGCCAGCAGCCAAGAAATCAGATCAGGGTCTGGCTACACCTTC. Translated: CASSQEIRSGSGYTF.

This clonotype is medium-sized within its sample. This rearrangement joins TRBV7-6 to TRBJ2-7, with 7 nucleotides matching TRBD1. The length of the CDR3 is 13 residues. Trimming took 10 bases from V and 0 from J; bases not matched to a gene: 6. Germline CDR1 is SGHVS and CDR2 is FNYEAQ. The CDR3 DNA reads as TGTGCCACCCCGGACAGGAGCTCCTACGAGCAGTACTTC. Encoded protein: CATPDRSSYEQYF.

This clonotype was found a few times. This chain uses TRBV6-2 or TRBV6-3 with TRBJ2-1; 9 bases are shared with TRBD1. Trimming took 5 bases from V and 2 from J; bases not matched to a gene: 7. The CDR3 loop spans 16 amino acids. Germline V CDR1 and CDR2: MNHEY, SVGEGT. The CDR3 protein is CASSDAGQGTYNEQFF. The CDR3 DNA is TGTGCCAGCAGTGACGCCGGACAGGGGACCTACAATGAGCAGTTCTTC.

This chain uses TRBV12-3 or TRBV12-4 with TRBJ2-7, with D maybe TRBD1 (6 bases). The V gene lost 7 bases and the J gene lost 3 bases, with 13 bases spanning the gap. The CDR3 is 13 amino acids. For the CDR3, the DNA is TGTGCCAGCAACAACAGGGCGGGCTACGAGCAGTACTTC. This codes for CASNNRAGYEQYF.

The sample holds a few counts of this clonotype. The J gene is TRBJ2-7, the V gene TRBV27; D gene unclear. The CDR3 covers 12 residues. V was trimmed by 4 bases and J by 5 bases, leaving 9 bases between them. From germline, CDR1 is MNHEY and CDR2 SMNVEV (reference sequence). CDR3 sequence reads: CASSSTWDEQYF. CDR3 DNA sequence: TGTGCCAGCAGTTCCACCTGGGACGAGCAGTACTTC.

The chain uses TRBV11-2 and TRBJ2-3; D not certain. The V end lost 3 bases, the J end lost 4 bases, and 8 bases lay between the germline ends. From germline, CDR1 is SGHAT and CDR2 FQNNGV. There are 13 residues in the CDR3. In nucleotides, the CDR3 is TGTGCCAGCAGCTTCCACGCCCCAGATACGCAGTATTTT. Translating it yields CASSFHAPDTQYF. The entire variable domain, with the rest obtained from reference TRBV11-2 and TRBJ2-3, is as follows: EAGVAQSPRYKIIEKRQSVAFWCNPISGHATLYWYQQILGQGPKLLIQFQNNGVVDDSQLPKDRFSAERLKGVDSTLKIQPAKLEDSAVYLCASSFHAPDTQYFGPGTRLTVL.